This TCR beta chain was retrieved from a study of tumor-infiltrating lymphocytes in primary liver carcinoma. Taking roughly 20-34 mg of unsorted bulk tissue, the authors co-extracted RNA and DNA. With around 490 ng total RNA as template and a constant-region primer, TCR beta cDNA was made. Generation of the TCR beta libraries relied on three nested multiplex PCR rounds using slightly modified ARM-PCR. The first two PCR rounds, approximately 10 cycles each, used TRBV1-TRBV30 forward primers and a C-beta reverse primer. TCRdb re-derived calls from the multiplex PCR reads in MiXCR, one entry per CDR3 protein. This table holds 20,000 to 25,000 distinct CDR3 sequences, 65% to 85% found once. V lost 1 base and J 15 bases, leaving 16 bases between the germline ends. The V gene's germline CDR1 is SGHAT and CDR2 FQNNGV. The CDR3 sequence is 13 residues long.

This chain uses TRBV11-2 with TRBJ2-1; D is perhaps TRBD1 (6 bases). The receptor comes from a woman aged 30 to 39 with primary liver carcinoma and hepatitis B virus infection. Sequencing used liver tumor tissue from sampling region 2. Documented subset: tumor region T2, inferior pole. The CDR3 bases are TGTGCCAGCAGCTTAGGGCAGGGGTTTTGGCGGTTCTTC. Translating it yields CASSLGQGFWRFF.